The 9 T cell receptor beta chains reported below all come from one sample, sequenced in a study of regulatory T cells in long-lasting Graves disease. Library construction for TCR beta used iRepertoire HTBI primers and Arm-PCR of CDR3 regions. TCRdb fed the multiplex PCR reads into MiXCR, producing one record per CDR3 protein. Of about 660,000 distinct CDR3 sequences detected, about 30% appear once; the ten largest clones hold around 42%. Time point defined: persistent/refractory GD, antithyroid drugs over 5 years with positive TRAb. Making the TCR library involved RNA that had been extracted from PBMCs. The sample here was peripheral blood mononuclear cells (PBMCs), taken when the disease was refractory, from a patient treated with antithyroid drugs. The receptors come from a female donor with Graves disease.

The chain couples TRBV12-3 or TRBV12-4 to TRBJ2-7, with 8 bases aligning to TRBD2. V dropped 4 bases and J dropped 0; count of bases not matched to a gene: 8. This CDR3 is 16 amino acids long. CDR3 loop: CASSWVRGRTSYEQYF. The CDR3 DNA is TGTGCCAGCAGTTGGGTTCGCGGGAGGACCTCCTACGAGCAGTACTTC.

The rearrangement uses TRBV6-2 or TRBV6-3 and TRBJ1-1; the D is unclear. This CDR3 is built from 16 residues. Germline lookup yields CDR1 MNHEY and CDR2 SVGEGT. Trimming stripped 0 bases from V and 6 bases from J, with 17 bases between. CDR3 in DNA: TGTGCCAGCAGTTACTCTCTCCAGCTCGGGTCGGCTGAAGCTTTCTTT. It codes for CASSYSLQLGSAEAFF.

This clonotype was observed at least ten times. The chain is built from TRBV2 and TRBJ1-2; D ambiguous. Germline CDR1 SNHLY, CDR2 FYNNEI. Trimming removed 9 bases at V and 6 bases at J, with 8 bases between. CDR3 size: 10 residues. The CDR3 loop is CARKRDGYTF. The CDR3 DNA reads as TGTGCCAGGAAAAGAGATGGCTACACCTTC.

This clonotype was seen more than once but under ten times. The V and J genes are TRBV20-1 and TRBJ2-5; 9 bases match TRBD2. This CDR3 is 18 amino acids long. Trimming at V came to 6 bases and at J to 5 bases, leaving 22 bases not matched to a gene. Germline V CDR1 and CDR2: DFQATT, SNEGSKA (reference sequence). The CDR3 sequence: CSATTSGGRELVRETQYF. CDR3 coding DNA: TGCAGTGCCACCACAAGCGGGGGGCGGGAGTTGGTACGGGAGACCCAGTACTTC.

This clonotype was observed many times. The chain links TRBV20-1 to TRBJ2-7, with D perhaps TRBD2 (6 bases). Germline loops: CDR1 DFQATT, CDR2 SNEGSKA (reference sequence). Trimming pared 5 bases from V and 3 bases from J, leaving 11 bases between. The CDR3 consists of 12 residues. The CDR3 is CSASGTRYEQYF. The CDR3 DNA follows: TGCAGTGCTTCCGGGACTCGCTACGAGCAGTACTTC.

This clonotype occurred a few times. CDR3 in amino acids: CASSLVRLAGLYEQYF. CDR3 nucleotide sequence: TGTGCCAGCAGCTTAGTCCGGCTAGCGGGACTCTACGAGCAGTACTTC. V gene TRBV7-9 combines with J gene TRBJ2-7, with 9 nucleotides matching TRBD2. V lost 1 base, J lost 3 bases, and 7 bases stayed unmatched. Germline V gene sequence: CDR1 SEHNR, CDR2 FQNEAQ (reference sequence). The length of the CDR3 is 16 residues.

This clonotype was seen a handful of times. The chain uses TRBV6-2 or TRBV6-3 and TRBJ1-2; 12 bases are a match to TRBD1. The CDR3 sequence is 15 residues long. CDR1 and CDR2 from the germline V gene are MNHEY and SVGEGT. V dropped 7 bases and J dropped 4; count of bases not matched to a gene: 7. The CDR3 DNA follows: TGTGCCAGCAACCCCGGGACAGGGGGCAGCTATGGCTACACCTTC. Its translation is CASNPGTGGSYGYTF.

The chain has TRBV18 and TRBJ2-5; D unresolved. This CDR3 has 14 residues. V was clipped by 0 bases and J by 7 bases, with 12 bases between them. Germline loops: CDR1 KGHSH, CDR2 LQKENI. CDR3 residues: CASSPPPGDRTQYF. CDR3 nucleotide sequence: TGTGCCAGCTCACCACCTCCTGGGGATCGGACCCAGTACTTC.

This clonotype was observed a few times. The genes are TRBV25-1 and TRBJ1-1, with TRBD1 as a possible D gene (5 bases). CDR1 and CDR2 (germline): MGHDK, SYGVNS. CDR3 length: 15 residues. Trimming took 5 bases from V and 4 from J, leaving 17 bases between them. The CDR3 reads CASSKDTPRTTEAFF. The CDR3 nucleotides are TGTGCCAGCAGTAAGGACACTCCACGAACCACTGAAGCTTTCTTT.